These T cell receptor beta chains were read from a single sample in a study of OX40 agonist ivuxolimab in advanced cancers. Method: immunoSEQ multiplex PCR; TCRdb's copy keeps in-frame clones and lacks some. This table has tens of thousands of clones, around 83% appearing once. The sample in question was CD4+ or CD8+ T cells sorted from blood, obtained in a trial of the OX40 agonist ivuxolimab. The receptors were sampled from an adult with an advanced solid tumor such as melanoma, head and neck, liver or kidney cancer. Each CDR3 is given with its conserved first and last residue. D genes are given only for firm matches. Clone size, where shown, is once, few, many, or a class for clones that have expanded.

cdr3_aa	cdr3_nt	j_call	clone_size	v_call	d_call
CASSLPRSNSPLHF	TGTGCCAGCAGCCTCCCACGGTCTAATTCACCCCTCCACTTT	TRBJ1-6	few	TRBV28	NA
CASSITGGNQPQHF	TGTGCCAGTAGTATTACAGGGGGCAATCAGCCCCAGCATTTT	TRBJ1-5	NA	TRBV19	TRBD1
CASSLQGRAGQETQYF	TGTGCCAGCAGCTTGCAGGGCAGGGCGGGGCAAGAGACCCAGTACTTC	TRBJ2-5	once	TRBV5-5	NA
CASSLRGGGTQYF	TGTGCCAGCAGTTTAAGGGGAGGCGGGACCCAGTACTTC	TRBJ2-5	NA	TRBV27	NA
CASSLAGGGPDTQYF	TGTGCCAGCAGCTTAGCGGGGGGGGGCCCAGATACGCAGTATTTT	TRBJ2-3	NA	TRBV7-2	NA
CASINIGTDTQYF	TGTGCCAGCATTAATATAGGCACAGATACGCAGTATTTT	TRBJ2-3	NA	TRBV5-4	NA
CSGIRGKNTEAFF	TGCAGCGGAATCCGGGGAAAGAACACTGAAGCTTTCTTT	TRBJ1-1	few	TRBV29-1	NA
CASSEEGRAYNEQFF	TGCGCCAGCAGTGAGGAGGGCAGGGCCTACAATGAGCAGTTCTTC	TRBJ2-1	NA	TRBV10-2	NA
CASSETGTGSEKLFF	TGTGCCAGCAGTGAAACCGGGACAGGGTCGGAAAAACTGTTTTTT	TRBJ1-4	NA	TRBV2	TRBD1
CASSATGAQPLITGELFF	TGTGCCAGCAGCGCGACAGGGGCGCAGCCCCTCATCACCGGGGAGCTGTTTTTT	TRBJ2-2	NA	TRBV9	TRBD1
CASSSAGTPAGKLFF	TGTGCCAGCAGTTCCGCCGGGACTCCCGCAGGAAAACTGTTTTTT	TRBJ1-4	NA	TRBV28	NA
CASSVAAPPSSYNSPLHF	TGTGCCAGCAGCGTTGCGGCCCCACCGAGCTCCTATAATTCACCCCTCCACTTT	TRBJ1-6	NA	TRBV9	NA
CASSPTGTSGTRSYEQYF	TGTGCCAGCAGTCCTACCGGGACTAGCGGGACCCGCTCCTACGAGCAGTACTTC	TRBJ2-7	NA	TRBV28	TRBD2
CASRSGASSYEQYF	TGCGCCAGCAGAAGTGGGGCCAGCTCCTACGAGCAGTACTTC	TRBJ2-7	NA	TRBV5-1	NA
CAIGREINSPLHF	TGTGCCATCGGTCGTGAAATTAATTCACCCCTCCACTTT	TRBJ1-6	NA	TRBV10-3	NA
CASRARTGSYNEQFF	TGTGCCAGCAGGGCCCGGACAGGGAGCTACAATGAGCAGTTCTTC	TRBJ2-1	NA	TRBV27	TRBD1
CASSAGQGIGQPQHF	TGTGCCAGCAGCGCGGGACAGGGAATAGGTCAGCCCCAGCATTTT	TRBJ1-5	once	TRBV9	TRBD1
CASSTRGRPPYEQYF	TGTGCCAGCAGTACCAGGGGGCGCCCCCCCTACGAGCAGTACTTC	TRBJ2-7	NA	TRBV28	TRBD1
CASSPPGRLAGDNEQFF	TGTGCCAGCTCACCTCCGGGTCGACTAGCGGGAGACAATGAGCAGTTCTTC	TRBJ2-1	few	TRBV18	TRBD2
CASSIVGRTQYF	TGTGCCAGTAGTATAGTAGGTCGGACCCAGTACTTC	TRBJ2-5	NA	TRBV19	NA
CASSEDLAGGYQETQYF	TGTGCCAGCAGTGAAGATCTAGCGGGGGGGTACCAAGAGACCCAGTACTTC	TRBJ2-5	NA	TRBV2	TRBD2
CASSKDRGQETQYF	TGTGCCAGCAGCAAAGACAGGGGTCAAGAGACCCAGTACTTC	TRBJ2-5	once	TRBV7-8	TRBD1
CASSGRLAGGLTDTQYF	TGTGCCAGCAGCGGACGACTAGCGGGGGGGTTGACAGATACGCAGTATTTT	TRBJ2-3	NA	TRBV9	TRBD2
CASSPDWGSYEQYF	TGCGCCAGCAGCCCGGACTGGGGCTCCTACGAGCAGTACTTC	TRBJ2-7	NA	TRBV4-1	NA
CSAKGQGEAFF	TGCAGTGCTAAAGGACAGGGAGAAGCTTTCTTT	TRBJ1-1	once	TRBV20-1	TRBD1
CASSRDRGNSYEQYF	TGTGCCAGTAGTAGGGACAGGGGGAACTCCTACGAGCAGTACTTC	TRBJ2-7	NA	TRBV19	TRBD1
CASSQRKGGQQGTYEQYF	TGTGCCAGCAGCCAAAGAAAGGGTGGACAGCAGGGAACCTACGAGCAGTACTTC	TRBJ2-7	NA	TRBV21-1	NA
CASSHPWLNTEAFF	TGTGCCAGCAGTCACCCGTGGCTGAACACTGAAGCTTTCTTT	TRBJ1-1	NA	TRBV6-6	NA
CASSTQGAKNIQYF	TGTGCCAGTAGTACACAGGGGGCCAAAAACATTCAGTACTTC	TRBJ2-4	NA	TRBV19	TRBD1
CASSQQGWRGYTF	TGTGCCAGCAGCCAACAGGGATGGCGTGGCTACACCTTC	TRBJ1-2	once	TRBV14	NA
CAWRLPDRGRGGYTF	TGTGCCTGGAGACTCCCCGACAGGGGCAGGGGTGGCTACACCTTC	TRBJ1-2	NA	TRBV30	TRBD1
CASSQWQRETQYF	TGCGCCAGCAGCCAATGGCAGCGGGAGACCCAGTACTTC	TRBJ2-5	NA	TRBV4-1	NA
CASSSGLAGIYEQFF	TGTGCCAGCAGCTCGGGGCTAGCGGGAATCTATGAGCAGTTCTTC	TRBJ2-1	NA	TRBV7-3	TRBD2
CTSSQELQKDHGYTF	TGCACCAGCAGCCAAGAATTACAGAAGGACCATGGCTACACCTTC	TRBJ1-2	NA	TRBV1	NA
CASSLIGGRYEQYF	TGTGCCAGCAGCTTAATAGGGGGCAGGTACGAGCAGTACTTC	TRBJ2-7	NA	TRBV7-8	TRBD1
CASIPPGSLRTQYF	TGTGCCAGCATCCCTCCCGGGTCTTTGAGGACCCAGTACTTC	TRBJ2-5	NA	TRBV6-6	NA
CASSTPSGQGWTDTQYF	TGTGCCAGCAGCACCCCGTCGGGACAGGGATGGACAGATACGCAGTATTTT	TRBJ2-3	NA	TRBV5-6	TRBD1
CASSLGTSGAYNEQFF	TGTGCCAGCAGCTTGGGGACTAGCGGAGCCTACAATGAGCAGTTCTTC	TRBJ2-1	NA	TRBV5-4	TRBD2
CASNSGTDYEQYF	TGTGCCAGCAACTCCGGGACGGATTACGAGCAGTACTTC	TRBJ2-7	NA	TRBV11-2	NA
CASSPGSPNQPQHF	TGTGCCAGCAGTCCCGGGAGCCCCAATCAGCCCCAGCATTTT	TRBJ1-5	medium-sized	TRBV6-5	NA
CASSPPGALAKNIQYF	TGTGCCAGCAGTCCCCCGGGGGCTCTAGCCAAAAACATTCAGTACTTC	TRBJ2-4	NA	TRBV28	NA
CASTFTEAFF	TGTGCCAGCACATTCACTGAAGCTTTCTTT	TRBJ1-1	NA	TRBV6-1	NA
CASSLGGGTDTQYF	TGTGCCAGCAGCTTGGGCGGGGGCACAGATACGCAGTATTTT	TRBJ2-3	NA	TRBV9	NA
CASSFQGYNQPQHF	TGTGCCAGCAGTTTCCAGGGTTACAATCAGCCCCAGCATTTT	TRBJ1-5	NA	TRBV6-6	NA
CASSPGTGMSEGAKSYEQYF	TGTGCCAGCTCACCCGGGACAGGGATGTCAGAGGGGGCCAAATCCTACGAGCAGTACTTC	TRBJ2-7	NA	TRBV18	TRBD1
CSVEGQGRDEQFF	TGCAGCGTTGAGGGACAGGGGAGGGATGAGCAGTTCTTC	TRBJ2-1	NA	TRBV29-1	TRBD1
CASRATGEVNEKLFF	TGTGCCAGCAGAGCGACAGGGGAGGTTAATGAAAAACTGTTTTTT	TRBJ1-4	NA	TRBV6-4	TRBD1
CASGLAGRGYTGELFF	TGTGCTAGTGGTTTGGCAGGGAGGGGGTACACCGGGGAGCTGTTTTTT	TRBJ2-2	NA	TRBV12-5	NA